This T cell receptor beta chain was recovered during a study of blood T cell repertoires in COVID-19. The wider study: Researchers got acute and convalescent COVID-19 samples from the United States, Italy and Spain. T cells, B-cell-depleted T cells, or PBMCs supplied cDNA or gDNA.

In the study's own analysis: Amplification with reference gene primers provided the estimates of nucleated cell counts. The method was immunoSEQ multiplex PCR; TCRdb's version includes in-frame clones alone and lacks a portion of them. D and trimming were read from the DNA, whereas the V and J calls and clone size are those reported in that table. The table records 45,000 to 75,000 clones, approximately 86% of them present only once. This CDR3 has 13 residues. Deletions cut 0 bases from V and 5 bases from J, with 9 bases between. From germline, CDR1 is SGHDT and CDR2 YYEEEE. Sequencing was carried out using peripheral blood. This TCR came from a man aged 55-75 years with acute or convalescent COVID-19. The V gene is TRBV5-6, the J gene TRBJ2-7; D is uncertain. CDR3 coding DNA: TGTGCCAGCAGCTTGGGGCCCCGGGACGAGCAGTACTTC. This gives the protein CASSLGPRDEQYF.